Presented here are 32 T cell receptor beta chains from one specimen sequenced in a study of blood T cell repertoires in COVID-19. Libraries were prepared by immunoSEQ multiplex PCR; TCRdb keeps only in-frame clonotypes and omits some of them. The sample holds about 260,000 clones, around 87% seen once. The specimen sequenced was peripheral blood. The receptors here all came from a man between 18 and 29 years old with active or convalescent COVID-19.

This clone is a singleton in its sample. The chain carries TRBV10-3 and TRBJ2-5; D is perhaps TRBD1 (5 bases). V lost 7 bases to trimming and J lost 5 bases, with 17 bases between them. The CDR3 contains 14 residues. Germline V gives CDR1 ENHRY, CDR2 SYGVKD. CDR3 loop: CAIKQETATETQYF. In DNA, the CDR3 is TGTGCCATCAAGCAAGAGACAGCGACGGAGACCCAGTACTTC.

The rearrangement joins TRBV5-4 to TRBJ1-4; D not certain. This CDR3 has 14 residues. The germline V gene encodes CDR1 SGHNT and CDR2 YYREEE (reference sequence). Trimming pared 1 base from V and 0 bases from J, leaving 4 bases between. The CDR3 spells CASSLSATNEKLFF. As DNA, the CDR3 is TGTGCCAGCAGCTTGTCTGCAACTAATGAAAAACTGTTTTTT.

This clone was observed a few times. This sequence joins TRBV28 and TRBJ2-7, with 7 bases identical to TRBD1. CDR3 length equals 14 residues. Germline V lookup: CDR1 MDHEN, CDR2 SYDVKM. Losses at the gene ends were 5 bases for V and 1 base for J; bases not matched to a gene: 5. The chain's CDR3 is CASSTGTVSYEQYF. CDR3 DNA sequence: TGTGCCAGCAGTACCGGGACAGTATCCTACGAGCAGTACTTC.

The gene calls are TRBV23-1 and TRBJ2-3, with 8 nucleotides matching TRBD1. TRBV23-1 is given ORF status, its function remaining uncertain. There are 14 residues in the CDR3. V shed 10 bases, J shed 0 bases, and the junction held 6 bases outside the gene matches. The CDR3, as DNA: TGCGCCACCCCGGGACAGGCTAGCACAGATACGCAGTATTTT. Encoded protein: CATPGQASTDTQYF.

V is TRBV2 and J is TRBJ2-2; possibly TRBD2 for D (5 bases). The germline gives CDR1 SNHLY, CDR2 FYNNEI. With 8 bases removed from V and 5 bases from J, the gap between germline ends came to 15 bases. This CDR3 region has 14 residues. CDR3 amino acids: CASRAVGLTGELFF. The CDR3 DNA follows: TGTGCCAGCCGAGCGGTGGGGTTGACCGGGGAGCTGTTTTTT.

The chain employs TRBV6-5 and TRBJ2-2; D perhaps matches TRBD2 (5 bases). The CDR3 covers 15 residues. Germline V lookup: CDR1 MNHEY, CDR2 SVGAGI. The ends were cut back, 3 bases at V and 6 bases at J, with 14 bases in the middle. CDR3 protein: CASSYRRGASGELFF. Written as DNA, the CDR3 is TGTGCCAGCAGTTATCGTCGGGGTGCGTCCGGGGAGCTGTTTTTT.

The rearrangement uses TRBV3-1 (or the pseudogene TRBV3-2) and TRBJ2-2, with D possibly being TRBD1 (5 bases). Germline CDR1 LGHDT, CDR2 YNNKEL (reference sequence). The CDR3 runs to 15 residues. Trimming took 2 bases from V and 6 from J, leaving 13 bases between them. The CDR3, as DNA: TGTGCCAGCAGCCAAACCGTCAGGGTGCCCGGGGAGCTGTTTTTT. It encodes CASSQTVRVPGELFF.

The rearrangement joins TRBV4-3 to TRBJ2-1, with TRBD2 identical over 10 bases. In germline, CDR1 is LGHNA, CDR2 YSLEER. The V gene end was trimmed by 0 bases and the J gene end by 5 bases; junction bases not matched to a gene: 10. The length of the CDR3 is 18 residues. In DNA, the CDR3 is TGCGCCAGCAGCCAAGATCTCTATGGACTAGCGGAAAACAATGAGCAGTTCTTC. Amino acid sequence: CASSQDLYGLAENNEQFF.

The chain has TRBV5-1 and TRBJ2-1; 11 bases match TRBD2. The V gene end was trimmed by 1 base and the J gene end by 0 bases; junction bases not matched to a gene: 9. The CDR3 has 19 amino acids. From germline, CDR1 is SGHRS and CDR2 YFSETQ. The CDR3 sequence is CASSLTGLAGSHSYNEQFF. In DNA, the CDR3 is TGCGCCAGCAGCTTGACCGGACTAGCGGGTTCCCACTCCTACAATGAGCAGTTCTTC.

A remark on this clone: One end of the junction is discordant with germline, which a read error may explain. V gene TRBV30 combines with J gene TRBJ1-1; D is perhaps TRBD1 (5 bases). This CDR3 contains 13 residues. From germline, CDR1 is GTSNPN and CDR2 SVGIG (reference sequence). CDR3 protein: CAWSEQVKTEAFF. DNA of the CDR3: TGTGCCTGGAGCGAACAGGTGAAAACTGAAGCTTTCTTT.

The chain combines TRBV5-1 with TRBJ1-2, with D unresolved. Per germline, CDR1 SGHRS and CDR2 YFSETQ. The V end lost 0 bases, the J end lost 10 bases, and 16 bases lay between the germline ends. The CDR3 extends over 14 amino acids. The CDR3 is CASSLGSGRENYTF. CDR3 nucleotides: TGCGCCAGCAGCTTGGGTTCCGGACGGGAGAACTACACCTTC.

The CDR3 DNA follows: TGTGCCAGTAGTCCTCCCGGGGTAGCGGGAGGGCAATATCGGGAGCAGTACTTC. Its protein product is CASSPPGVAGGQYREQYF. This chain uses TRBV19 with TRBJ2-7, with 11 nucleotides matching TRBD2. Germline assignment: CDR1 LNHDA and CDR2 SQIVND (reference sequence). CDR3 size: 18 residues. The V segment lost 5 bases and the J segment 7 bases; nucleotides outside the gene matches: 19.

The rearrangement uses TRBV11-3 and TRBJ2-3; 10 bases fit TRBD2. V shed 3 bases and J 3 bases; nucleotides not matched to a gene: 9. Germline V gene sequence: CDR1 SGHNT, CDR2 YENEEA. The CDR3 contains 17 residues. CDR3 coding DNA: TGTGCCAGCAGCTTGGGCCCGACTAGCGGGTTTACAGATACGCAGTATTTT. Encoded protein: CASSLGPTSGFTDTQYF.

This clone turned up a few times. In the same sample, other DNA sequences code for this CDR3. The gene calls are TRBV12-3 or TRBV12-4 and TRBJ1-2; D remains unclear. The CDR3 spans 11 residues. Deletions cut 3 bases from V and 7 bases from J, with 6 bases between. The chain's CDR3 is CASSLGGGYTF. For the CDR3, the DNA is TGTGCCAGCAGTTTGGGAGGTGGCTACACCTTC.

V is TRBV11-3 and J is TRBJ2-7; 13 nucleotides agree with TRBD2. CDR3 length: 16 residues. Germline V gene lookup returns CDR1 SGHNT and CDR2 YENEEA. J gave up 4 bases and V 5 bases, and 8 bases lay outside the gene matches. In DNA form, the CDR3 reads TGTGCCAGCAGCCCAGGACTAGCGGGAGAATTTTACGAGCAGTACTTC. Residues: CASSPGLAGEFYEQYF.

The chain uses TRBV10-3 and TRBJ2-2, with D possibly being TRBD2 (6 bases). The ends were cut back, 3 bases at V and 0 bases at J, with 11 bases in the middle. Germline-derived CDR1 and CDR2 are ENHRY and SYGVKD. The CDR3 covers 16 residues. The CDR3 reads CAISDRGGANTGELFF. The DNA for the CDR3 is TGTGCCATCAGTGATCGGGGCGGGGCGAACACCGGGGAGCTGTTTTTT.

CDR3 sequence reads: CAWSRGGQLVV. DNA for the CDR3: TGTGCCTGGAGTAGGGGGGGGCAGTTGGTAGTC. V usage is TRBV30 and J usage is TRBJ2-7, with D perhaps matching TRBD2 (7 bases). Germline CDR1 and CDR2: GTSNPN and SVGIG (reference sequence). This CDR3 contains 11 residues.

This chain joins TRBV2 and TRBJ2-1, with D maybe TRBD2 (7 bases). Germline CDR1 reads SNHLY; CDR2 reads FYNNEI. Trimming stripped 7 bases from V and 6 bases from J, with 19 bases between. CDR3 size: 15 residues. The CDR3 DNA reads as TGTGCCAGCACCCGGGACGGGGGGCGGGTCAATGAGCAGTTCTTC. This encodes CASTRDGGRVNEQFF.

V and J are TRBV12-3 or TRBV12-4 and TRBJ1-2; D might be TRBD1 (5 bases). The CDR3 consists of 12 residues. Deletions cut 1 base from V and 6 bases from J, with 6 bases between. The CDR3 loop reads CASSLGGDGYTF. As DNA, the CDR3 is TGTGCCAGCAGTTTAGGGGGGGATGGCTACACCTTC.

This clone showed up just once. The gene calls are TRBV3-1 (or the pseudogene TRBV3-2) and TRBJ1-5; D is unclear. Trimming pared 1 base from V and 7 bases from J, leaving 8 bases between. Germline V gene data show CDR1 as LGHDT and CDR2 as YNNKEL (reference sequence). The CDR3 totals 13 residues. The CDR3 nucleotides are TGTGCCAGCAGCCAAGGAGAGCGACAGCCCCAGCATTTT. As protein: CASSQGERQPQHF.

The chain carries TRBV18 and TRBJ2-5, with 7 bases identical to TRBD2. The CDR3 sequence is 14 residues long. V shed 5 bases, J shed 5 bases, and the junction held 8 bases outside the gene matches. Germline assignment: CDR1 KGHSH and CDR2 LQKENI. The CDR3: CASSDQRGRETQYF. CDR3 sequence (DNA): TGTGCCAGCTCAGATCAGCGGGGTCGGGAGACCCAGTACTTC. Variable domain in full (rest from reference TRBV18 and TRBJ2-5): NAGVMQNPRHLVRRRGQEARLRCSPMKGHSHVYWYRQLPEEGLKFMVYLQKENIIDESGMPKERFSAEFPKEGPSILRIQQVVRGDSAAYFCASSDQRGRETQYFGPGTRLLVL.

CDR3 amino acids: CASSRQTTHQETQYF. CDR3 nucleotide sequence: TGTGCCAGCAGTAGGCAGACAACACACCAAGAGACCCAGTACTTC. The chain employs TRBV6-5 and TRBJ2-5, with D hard to call. Trimming took 5 bases from V and 0 from J, leaving 13 bases between them. The V gene's germline CDR1 is MNHEY and CDR2 SVGAGI. This CDR3 region has 15 residues.

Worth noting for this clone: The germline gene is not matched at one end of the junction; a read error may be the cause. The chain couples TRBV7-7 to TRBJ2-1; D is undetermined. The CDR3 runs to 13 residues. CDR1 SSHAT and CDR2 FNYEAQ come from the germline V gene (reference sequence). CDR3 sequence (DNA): TGTGCTAGCAGTCCAAACGTCTACGGTGAGCAGTTCTTC. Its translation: CASSPNVYGEQFF.

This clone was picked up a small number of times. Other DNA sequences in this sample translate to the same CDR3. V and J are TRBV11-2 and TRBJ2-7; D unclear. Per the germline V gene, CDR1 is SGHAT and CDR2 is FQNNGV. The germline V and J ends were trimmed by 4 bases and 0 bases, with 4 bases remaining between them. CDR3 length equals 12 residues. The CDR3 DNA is TGTGCCAGCAGCTCCCACTCCTACGAGCAGTACTTC. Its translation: CASSSHSYEQYF.

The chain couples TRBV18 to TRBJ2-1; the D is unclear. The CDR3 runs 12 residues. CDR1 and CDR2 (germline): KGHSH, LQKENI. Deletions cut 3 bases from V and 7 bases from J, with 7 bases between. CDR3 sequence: CASSPQENEQFF. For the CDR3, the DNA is TGTGCCAGCTCACCGCAAGAGAATGAGCAGTTCTTC.

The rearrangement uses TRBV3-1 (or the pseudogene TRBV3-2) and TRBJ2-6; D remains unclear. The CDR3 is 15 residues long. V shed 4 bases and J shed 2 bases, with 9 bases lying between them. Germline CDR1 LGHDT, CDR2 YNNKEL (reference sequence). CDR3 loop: CASSPRKAGANVLTF. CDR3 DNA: TGTGCCAGCAGCCCTAGAAAAGCTGGGGCCAACGTCCTGACTTTC.

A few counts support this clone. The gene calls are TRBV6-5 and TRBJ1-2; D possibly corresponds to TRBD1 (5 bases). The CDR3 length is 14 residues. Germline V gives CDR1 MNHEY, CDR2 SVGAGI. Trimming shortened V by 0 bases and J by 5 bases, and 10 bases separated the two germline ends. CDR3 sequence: CASSYSKGLYGYTF. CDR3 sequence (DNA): TGTGCCAGCAGTTACTCGAAGGGGCTTTATGGCTACACCTTC.

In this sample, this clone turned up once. CDR3 loop: CASRSSYEQYF. DNA for the CDR3: TGTGCCAGCAGGAGCTCCTACGAGCAGTACTTC. The chain has TRBV27 and TRBJ2-7, with D unclear. The CDR3 length is 11 residues. CDR1 is MNHEY, CDR2 SMNVEV, per germline (reference sequence). V lost 6 bases and J lost 0, with 3 bases in between.

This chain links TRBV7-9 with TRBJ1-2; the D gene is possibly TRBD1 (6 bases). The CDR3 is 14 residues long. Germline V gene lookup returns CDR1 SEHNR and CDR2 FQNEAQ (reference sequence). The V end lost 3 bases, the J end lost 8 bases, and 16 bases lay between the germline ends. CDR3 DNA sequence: TGTGCCAGCAGCTTCGAAGGGGGGGCTCGGGGCTACACCTTC. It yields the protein CASSFEGGARGYTF.

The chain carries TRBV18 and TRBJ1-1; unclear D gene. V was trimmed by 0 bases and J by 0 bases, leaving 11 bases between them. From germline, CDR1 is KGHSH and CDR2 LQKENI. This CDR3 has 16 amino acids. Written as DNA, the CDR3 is TGTGCCAGCTCACCACCCCATAGTACTTTGAACACTGAAGCTTTCTTT. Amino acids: CASSPPHSTLNTEAFF. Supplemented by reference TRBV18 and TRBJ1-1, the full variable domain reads NAGVMQNPRHLVRRRGQEARLRCSPMKGHSHVYWYRQLPEEGLKFMVYLQKENIIDESGMPKERFSAEFPKEGPSILRIQQVVRGDSAAYFCASSPPHSTLNTEAFFGQGTRLTVV.

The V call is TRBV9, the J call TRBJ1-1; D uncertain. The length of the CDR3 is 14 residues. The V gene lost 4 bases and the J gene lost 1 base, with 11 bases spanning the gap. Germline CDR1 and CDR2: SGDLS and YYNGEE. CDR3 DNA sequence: TGTGCCAGCAGCCGACAAACAGCGAACACTGAAGCTTTCTTT. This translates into CASSRQTANTEAFF. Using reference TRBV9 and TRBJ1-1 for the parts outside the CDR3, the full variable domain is DSGVTQTPKHLITATGQRVTLRCSPRSGDLSVYWYQQSLDQGLQFLIQYYNGEERAKGNILERFSAQQFPDLHSELNLSSLELGDSALYFCASSRQTANTEAFFGQGTRLTVV.

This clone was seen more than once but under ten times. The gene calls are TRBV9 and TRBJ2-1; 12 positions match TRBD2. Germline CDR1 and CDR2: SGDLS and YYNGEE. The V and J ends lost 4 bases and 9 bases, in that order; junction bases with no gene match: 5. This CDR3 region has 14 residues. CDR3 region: CASSSRLAGVEQFF. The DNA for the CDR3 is TGTGCCAGCAGCTCACGACTAGCGGGAGTTGAGCAGTTCTTC.